This T cell receptor beta chain was captured by sequencing in a study of cytomegalovirus exposure and HLA in healthy donors. This clone came up a few times. 13 Jbeta primers and 60 Vbeta primers were used for the PCR. Produced via immunoSEQ multiplex PCR; TCRdb's table is partial and in-frame only. Of roughly 100,000 clones in the sample, about 79% were seen once. Deletions cut 7 bases from V and 1 base from J, with 16 bases between. Per germline, CDR1 LNHDA and CDR2 SQIVND (reference sequence). This CDR3 comprises 15 residues. The chain carries TRBV19 and TRBJ1-1; possible D gene TRBD1, 6 bases. The TCR originated in a man in his 60s in good health and CMV-seropositive. The sample comprised PBMCs. The CDR3 DNA reads TGTGCCAGTACCTCGGTCCGGACAGCGAACACTGAAGCTTTCTTT. This sequence encodes CASTSVRTANTEAFF.